This T cell receptor (beta chain) was identified during a study of control samples from healthy donors and cancer patients. With 5 bases removed from V and 3 bases from J, the gap between germline ends came to 12 bases. The germline V gene encodes CDR1 LNHDA and CDR2 SQIVND (reference sequence). The CDR3 has 14 amino acids. The table came from immunoSEQ multiplex PCR; TCRdb's copy has only in-frame clones and leaves some out. The sample includes 95,000 to 150,000 clones, roughly 86% seen only once; the top ten take 2.5% to 3.5%. The rearrangement links TRBV19 to TRBJ2-3; D possibly uses TRBD1 or TRBD2 (5 bases each). The receptor comes from a man between 60 and 75 years old in good health. The source material was blood. CDR3 protein: CASSSLWGTDTQYF. The CDR3 nucleotides read TGTGCCAGTAGTTCCCTCTGGGGGACAGATACGCAGTATTTT.